The TCR beta chain described here comes from a study of blood T cell repertoires in COVID-19. Sequencing was performed with immunoSEQ multiplex PCR; in TCRdb, only in-frame clones are kept and a portion is missing. The repertoire holds roughly 170,000 clones, 80% to 90% seen once, with 3.6% in the top ten. Specimen: PBMCs or T cells enriched from blood (not recorded which). The TCR comes from a woman aged 45-59 years in a cohort exposed to, infected with or recovered from COVID-19 (not recorded which).

The CDR3 sequence is CASSTGLAYEQYF. DNA for the CDR3: TGTGCCAGCAGCACGGGACTAGCTTACGAGCAGTACTTC. J is TRBJ2-7 and V is TRBV5-4, with 9 bases aligning to TRBD2. The CDR3 sequence is 13 residues long. Germline-derived CDR1 and CDR2 are SGHNT and YYREEE (reference sequence). The trim removed 4 bases at V and 4 bases at J, leaving 3 bases unmatched.